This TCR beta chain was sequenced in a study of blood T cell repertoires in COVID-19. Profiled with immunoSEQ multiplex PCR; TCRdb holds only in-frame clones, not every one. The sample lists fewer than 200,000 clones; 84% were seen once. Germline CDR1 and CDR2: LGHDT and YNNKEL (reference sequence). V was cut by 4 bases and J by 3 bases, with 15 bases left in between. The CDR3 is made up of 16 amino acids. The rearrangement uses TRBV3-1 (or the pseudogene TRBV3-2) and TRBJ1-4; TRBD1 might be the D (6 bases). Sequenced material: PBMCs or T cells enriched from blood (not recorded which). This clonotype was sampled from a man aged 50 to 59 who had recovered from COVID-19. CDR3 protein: CASSPYSQGSNEKLFF. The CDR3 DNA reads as TGTGCCAGCAGCCCGTACTCACAGGGCTCTAATGAAAAACTGTTTTTT.